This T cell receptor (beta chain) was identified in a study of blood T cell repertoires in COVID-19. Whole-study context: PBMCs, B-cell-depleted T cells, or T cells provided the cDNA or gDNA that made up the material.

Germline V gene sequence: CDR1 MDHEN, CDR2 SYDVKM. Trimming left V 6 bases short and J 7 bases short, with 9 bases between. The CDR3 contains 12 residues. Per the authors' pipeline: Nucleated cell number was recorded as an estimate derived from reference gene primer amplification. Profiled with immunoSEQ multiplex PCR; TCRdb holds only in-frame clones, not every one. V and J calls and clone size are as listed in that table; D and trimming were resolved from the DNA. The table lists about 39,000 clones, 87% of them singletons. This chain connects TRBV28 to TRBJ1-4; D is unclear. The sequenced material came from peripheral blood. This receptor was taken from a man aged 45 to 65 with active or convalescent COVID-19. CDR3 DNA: TGTGCCAGCAGACGGTCGAGTGAAAAACTGTTTTTT. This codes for CASRRSSEKLFF.